The text below deals with one T cell receptor beta chain. The CDR3 is made up of 14 amino acids. V dropped 2 bases and J dropped 2 bases, with 10 bases sitting between them. Germline-derived CDR1 and CDR2 are MNHEY and SMNVEV (reference sequence). Only in-frame clones appear in the TCRdb table, and some are missing; sequencing was by immunoSEQ multiplex PCR. The table shows about 130,000 clones, with approximately 90% occurring only once. The data derive from a study of control samples from healthy donors and cancer patients. This TCR derives from a man between 35 and 55 years old in good health. The chain combines TRBV27 with TRBJ2-7, with D perhaps matching TRBD1 (6 bases). The source material was blood. CDR3 in amino acids: CASSLGQTAYEQYF. CDR3 DNA sequence: TGTGCCAGCAGTTTAGGACAGACTGCCTACGAGCAGTACTTC.